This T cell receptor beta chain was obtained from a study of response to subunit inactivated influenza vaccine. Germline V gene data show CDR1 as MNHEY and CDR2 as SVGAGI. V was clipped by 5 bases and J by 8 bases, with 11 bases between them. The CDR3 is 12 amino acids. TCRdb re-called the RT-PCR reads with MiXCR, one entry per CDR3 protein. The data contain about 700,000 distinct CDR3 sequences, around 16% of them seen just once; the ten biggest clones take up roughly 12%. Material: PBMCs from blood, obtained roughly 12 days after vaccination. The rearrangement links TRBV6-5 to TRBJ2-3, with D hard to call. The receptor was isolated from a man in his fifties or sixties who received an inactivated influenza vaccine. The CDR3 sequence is CASSQNPTTQYF. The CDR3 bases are TGTGCCAGCAGTCAAAATCCGACTACGCAGTATTTT.